This entry is about one T cell receptor beta chain. This clonotype was detected many times. No cognate antigen has been identified for it. One base away there is no much larger clone; base qualities are not given. The sample originates from a study (dated by TCRdb to between 2011 and 2013). The sequencer was an Illumina Genome Analyzer IIx. Using fastp at Q25 and MiXCR, TCRdb reprocessed the public reads and kept productive beta chains. Rows are unified per CDR3 protein, each entry keeping the most common DNA and genes. The sample table shows roughly 15,000 distinct CDR3 sequences, and around 35% are seen once. Clones ranked in the top ten supply around 16% of the sample. Inclusive of the bounding cysteine and phenylalanine, the CDR3 is 13 residues long. Only the CDR3 portion is preserved as DNA: 39 bases, with reading frame beginning at the first base. The germline V gene sets CDR1 to SGHDN and CDR2 to FVKESK. Relative to germline, V is 3 bases shorter and J is 3 bases shorter, with 6 bases between their ends.

The rearranged segments are TRBV14 and TRBJ2-1; the D gene lacks a confident call. Sequenced: blood. The clonotype comes from a human donor. The CDR3 sequence is CASSQGVYNEQFF. In nucleotides, the sequence is TGTGCCAGCAGCCAGGGCGTCTACAATGAGCAGTTCTTC.